One sample yielded the 2 T cell receptor beta chains listed below, sequenced in a study of beta chain features in type 1 diabetes. The investigators reverse transcribed all of the isolated RNA, so they sequenced expressed TCRB transcripts. Sequencing was performed with immunoSEQ multiplex PCR; in TCRdb, only in-frame clones are kept and a portion is missing. The profile shows about 710,000 clones, more than 13% of them singletons. Overall study findings and caveats: Among patients with Type 1 diabetes, TCRB CDR3s were moderately but significantly shorter in every one of the four CD4+ subsets.

These receptors' targets are unknown. The sequenced sample was naive CD4+ T cells from blood. These receptors all stem from a man between 18 and 35 years old with type 1 diabetes.

This clone was observed at least ten times. The V and J genes are TRBV10-3 and TRBJ2-5; the D is unclear. CDR1 ENHRY and CDR2 SYGVKD come from the germline V gene. The CDR3 contains 12 residues. Trimming took off 0 bases at V and 5 bases at J, with 4 bases between the two ends. The CDR3 loop reads CAISESRETQYF. CDR3 in DNA: TGTGCCATCAGTGAGTCGAGGGAGACCCAGTACTTC.

The chain couples TRBV9 to TRBJ1-1; D gene uncertain. Germline loops: CDR1 SGDLS, CDR2 YYNGEE. With 1 base removed from V and 1 base from J, the gap between germline ends came to 11 bases. This CDR3 has 15 residues. CDR3 residues: CASSVSAGPNTEAFF. CDR3 DNA sequence: TGTGCCAGCAGCGTATCGGCAGGACCGAACACTGAAGCTTTCTTT.